This T cell receptor (beta chain) stems from a study of blood T cell repertoires in COVID-19 (TCRdb year 2020). Regarding the research as a whole: Samples covering the acute and convalescent phases of COVID-19 were provided by collaborators in the United States, Italy and Spain. The prospective study material was composed of cDNA or gDNA derived from T cells, B-cell-depleted T cells, or PBMCs. The dataset comprised deeply sampled blood TCRbeta repertoires from subjects exposed to, actively infected with, or recovered from COVID-19. A freely available public database, intended as a resource for researchers studying the immune response to SARS-CoV-2, is where the repertoires were released. Where available, HLA class I and class II types were taken from metadata supplied by the sample provider and were not determined by assay-based typing. The sample metadata nearly always contained a de-identified subject ID, COVID-19 status, age in years and sex. The samples were drawn from the first 160 participants of the ongoing ImmuneRACE study and from about 1,200 subjects provided by 6 global collaborators. Here is what the overall study found, with its caveats: How much clinical and demographic metadata was included differed by source and by participant, and the metadata was provided uncurated.

Details on this clone: What antigen it recognizes has not been identified. No base qualities exist here, and no much larger clone lies one base off it.

The collaborating institutions used their own protocols to collect whole blood in K2EDTA tubes. Collaborator samples were shipped for TCRbeta analysis as frozen whole blood, isolated PBMCs, or DNA extracted from either sample type. The immunoSEQ Assay, a bias-controlled multiplex PCR, was used to amplify TCRbeta CDR3 regions from genomic DNA. In the paper's pipeline: Nucleated cell counts per sample were estimated from amplification of reference gene primers within the assay. Sequence reads were collapsed and filtered to measure the absolute abundance of every unique TCRbeta CDR3 rearrangement. Productive Simpson clonality was computed per sample as the square root of Simpson's diversity index over productive rearrangements. TCRdb took over this immuneACCESS table, retaining in-frame rearrangements with V and J assigned. Such tables are incomplete; in checked studies, under half of the missing clones stem from an unresolved V gene, and the remainder is unexplained. That table furnishes V, J and clone size, whereas the DNA furnished D and trimming. The sample table holds more than 45,000 clones, of which about four fifths were seen once. Approximately 4.9% of the sample is held by the ten biggest clonotypes.

The cysteine opens and the phenylalanine closes a CDR3 of 16 amino acids. The only DNA kept is the CDR3, 48 bases in frame from the first base. V loses 4 bases at its end and J loses 1 base; junction bases beyond the gene matches: 7. The germline V gene encodes CDR1 LGHDT and CDR2 YNNKEL (reference sequence). This clonotype originated in a human donor in a cohort sampled during active COVID-19. Source material: peripheral blood. This chain joins TRBV3-1 (or the pseudogene TRBV3-2) to TRBJ1-3, and 7 bases in between align with TRBD1. The CDR3 in this case is CASSLGGQFSGNTIYF. The nucleotide sequence is TGTGCCAGCAGCCTTGGGGGACAGTTTTCTGGAAACACCATATATTTT.